These 17 T cell receptor beta chains share one sample of origin, sequenced in a study of Tregs in tolerant kidney transplant recipients. Some clones are missing from TCRdb's copy, which holds only in-frame ones; the method was immunoSEQ multiplex PCR. This table holds around 64,000 clones, over 75% found once. Related graft donors supplied nonmyeloablative bone marrow transplants, and mixed chimerism was transient. This specimen consisted of CD4+ T cells from blood (PBMCs), obtained 6 months after the transplant. The receptors originated from a human patient who received a combined kidney and bone marrow transplant. Some T cells may be the graft donor's.

The chain recombines TRBV23-1 with TRBJ2-6; TRBD1 might be the D (6 bases). TRBV23-1 qualifies as an ORF whose function is uncertain. The V end was cut by 5 bases, the J end by 0 bases, with 26 bases between. This CDR3 region has 21 residues. This chain's CDR3 is CASSYNPQGQGNGSGANVLTF. The CDR3 DNA is TGCGCCAGCAGTTACAACCCTCAGGGGCAGGGTAACGGCTCTGGGGCCAACGTCCTGACTTTC.

This clone was counted a single time. V gene TRBV5-1 combines with J gene TRBJ2-5; D uncertain. V gave up 0 bases and J gave up 5 bases, with 11 bases separating them. The CDR3 is made up of 14 amino acids. From germline, CDR1 is SGHRS and CDR2 YFSETQ. CDR3 sequence: CASSLAPRGETQYF. In DNA form, the CDR3 reads TGCGCCAGCAGCTTGGCCCCGAGAGGCGAGACCCAGTACTTC.

In regard to this clone: This CDR3 is also generated by other DNA sequences in the sample. This chain joins TRBV5-1 and TRBJ2-5; D ambiguous. V was clipped by 4 bases and J by 1 base, with 11 bases between them. This CDR3 region has 14 residues. Germline CDR1 and CDR2: SGHRS and YFSETQ. In DNA, the CDR3 is TGCGCCAGCAGCACTGGATTAGCCCAAGAGACCCAGTACTTC. As protein: CASSTGLAQETQYF.

This chain connects TRBV18 to TRBJ1-3; perhaps TRBD1 as D (6 bases). The CDR3 has 18 amino acids. Trimming pared 0 bases from V and 0 bases from J, leaving 15 bases between. Germline V lookup: CDR1 KGHSH, CDR2 LQKENI. The CDR3 nucleotides read TGTGCCAGCTCACCACCTAGAAAGACAGGACGCTCTGGAAACACCATATATTTT. Translation: CASSPPRKTGRSGNTIYF.

The chain joins TRBV4-1 to TRBJ1-5, with a tentative D call TRBD1 (5 bases). The germline CDR1 and CDR2 sequences are MGHRA and YSYEKL. The CDR3 has 16 residues. Deletions cut 1 base from V and 6 bases from J, with 16 bases between. CDR3 nucleotides: TGCGCCAGCAGCCAAGGCGGAGGGGTGCGGAGTCAGCCCCAGCATTTT. It is translated as CASSQGGGVRSQPQHF.

J is TRBJ1-6 and V is TRBV7-9, with a possible D match to TRBD1 (6 bases). Trimming left V 2 bases short and J 7 bases short, with 12 bases between. Germline values: CDR1 SEHNR, CDR2 FQNEAQ (reference sequence). The CDR3 is made up of 15 amino acids. The CDR3 here is CASSLWGRGNSPLHF. CDR3 DNA sequence: TGTGCCAGCAGCTTATGGGGGCGCGGCAATTCACCCCTCCACTTT.

This rearrangement joins TRBV5-1 to TRBJ2-5, with D tentatively TRBD1 (5 bases). The V and J ends lost 4 bases and 2 bases respectively, with 12 bases between them. CDR1 SGHRS and CDR2 YFSETQ come from the germline V gene. The CDR3 length is 14 residues. The CDR3 is CASSPNPGQETQYF. CDR3 DNA sequence: TGCGCCAGCAGCCCAAATCCAGGGCAAGAGACCCAGTACTTC.

The chain is built from TRBV6-5 and TRBJ2-3; a possible D gene is TRBD2 (5 bases). This CDR3 contains 14 residues. Trimming removed 2 bases at V and 4 bases at J, with 10 bases between. The germline CDR1 and CDR2 sequences are MNHEY and SVGAGI. The CDR3 loop is CASSYREEADTQYF. DNA for the CDR3: TGTGCCAGCAGTTACCGCGAGGAGGCAGATACGCAGTATTTT.

This clone was detected once. J is TRBJ2-7 and V is TRBV14, with TRBD1 identical over 7 bases. Germline values: CDR1 SGHDN, CDR2 FVKESK. The CDR3 covers 13 residues. The V segment lost 2 bases and the J segment 6 bases; nucleotides outside the gene matches: 4. The CDR3 DNA is TGTGCCAGCAGCCAACTGACAGGGTTCGAGCAGTACTTC. This translates into CASSQLTGFEQYF.

The chain uses TRBV7-9 and TRBJ2-1; 10 nucleotides align to TRBD2. The CDR3 sequence is 16 residues long. V dropped 5 bases and J dropped 4; count of bases not matched to a gene: 8. Germline CDR1 is SEHNR and CDR2 is FQNEAQ (reference sequence). CDR3 sequence reads: CASSTLLAGSYNEQFF. Written as DNA, the CDR3 is TGTGCCAGCAGCACCTTACTAGCGGGATCATACAATGAGCAGTTCTTC.

The chain couples TRBV5-4 to TRBJ2-3, with TRBD2 matching over 13 bases. Germline V lookup: CDR1 SGHNT, CDR2 YYREEE (reference sequence). The CDR3 extends over 16 amino acids. V lost 4 bases, J lost 1 base, and 3 bases stayed unmatched. This CDR3 is CASSTGTSGGTDTQYF. The CDR3 DNA reads as TGTGCCAGCAGCACGGGGACTAGCGGGGGCACAGATACGCAGTATTTT.

This chain joins TRBV5-1 and TRBJ1-1, with 9 bases that match TRBD1. Trimming at V came to 5 bases and at J to 2 bases, leaving 4 bases not matched to a gene. The CDR3 is 14 residues long. Germline loops: CDR1 SGHRS, CDR2 YFSETQ. Here the CDR3 reads CASSFTGGNTEAFF. CDR3 sequence (DNA): TGCGCCAGCAGTTTTACAGGGGGCAACACTGAAGCTTTCTTT.

The chain uses TRBV4-1 and TRBJ1-3, with 7 nucleotides matching TRBD1. CDR1 and CDR2 (germline): MGHRA, YSYEKL. The CDR3 is made up of 20 amino acids. V shed 3 bases and J 2 bases; nucleotides not matched to a gene: 19. CDR3 in DNA: TGCGCCAGCAGCCACACCGGGAACTGGACAGGTTTAATGACTGGAAACACCATATATTTT. This translates into CASSHTGNWTGLMTGNTIYF.

The CDR3 spells CASSIRGNTIYF. The CDR3 DNA reads as TGTGCCAGTAGTATCCGTGGAAACACCATATATTTT. This chain connects TRBV19 to TRBJ1-3; D is uncertain. The germline gives CDR1 LNHDA, CDR2 SQIVND (reference sequence). Trimming stripped 3 bases from V and 3 bases from J, with 3 bases between. The CDR3 runs 12 residues. Using reference TRBV19 and TRBJ1-3 for the parts outside the CDR3, the full variable domain is DGGITQSPKYLFRKEGQNVTLSCEQNLNHDAMYWYRQDPGQGLRLIYYSQIVNDFQKGDIAEGYSVSREKKESFPLTVTSAQKNPTAFYLCASSIRGNTIYFGEGSWLTVV.

The rearrangement links TRBV30 to TRBJ2-1; 9 bases are shared with TRBD2. The CDR3 covers 15 residues. Germline CDR1 is GTSNPN and CDR2 is SVGIG (reference sequence). V dropped 2 bases and J dropped 4; count of bases not matched to a gene: 6. The chain's CDR3 is CAWSPPSGVYNEQFF. The CDR3 DNA reads as TGTGCCTGGAGTCCCCCTAGCGGGGTGTACAATGAGCAGTTCTTC. Full variable domain (remainder filled in from reference TRBV30 and TRBJ2-1): SQTIHQWPATLVQPVGSPLSLECTVEGTSNPNLYWYRQAAGRGLQLLFYSVGIGQISSEVPQNLSASRPQDRQFILSSKKLLLSDSGFYLCAWSPPSGVYNEQFFGPGTRLTVL.

The chain carries TRBV30 and TRBJ2-1; 11 bases line up with TRBD2. Looked up from germline, CDR1 is GTSNPN and CDR2 is SVGIG (reference sequence). V was clipped by 4 bases and J by 9 bases; unmatched bases: 11. The CDR3 is 15 residues long. CDR3 coding DNA: TGTGCCTGGACGAGATCGACTAGCGGGGTCACTGAGCAGTTCTTC. It encodes CAWTRSTSGVTEQFF.

The chain carries TRBV14 and TRBJ2-1; a weak D match, TRBD2 (6 bases). The germline V gene has CDR1 SGHDN and CDR2 FVKESK. The ends were cut back, 6 bases at V and 6 bases at J, with 15 bases in the middle. CDR3 length equals 14 residues. CDR3 sequence reads: CASRKSGGANEQFF. CDR3 DNA: TGTGCCAGCAGAAAAAGTGGCGGGGCCAATGAGCAGTTCTTC.